A single T cell receptor beta chain is shown here with its context. The antigen is undetermined. This sample stems from a study of vaccination and CD4 T cells after COVID-19. Findings and limits, study-wide: The analysis of convalescent patients involved relatively few individuals and lacked early post-infection timepoints.

From germline, CDR1 is SGHTA and CDR2 FQGNSA. There are 14 residues in the CDR3. The V and J ends lost 5 bases and 0 bases respectively, with 10 bases between them. The treatment here: approximately nine-day PBMC culture with coronavirus spike peptide pools or control peptides (ViraFEST assay). Once obtained from cultured CD4+ T cells, the DNA was sequenced using the Oncomine TCR Beta short-read assay. Extraction of genomic DNA was performed on cultured CD4+ T cells. TCRdb reprocessed the PCR reads with MiXCR, giving one entry per CDR3 protein. The table includes 21,000 or so distinct CDR3 sequences, about 56% detected once.

The TCR originated in a human donor who had recovered from COVID-19. Sequencing was carried out using CD4+ T cells from blood, cultured in vitro. The chain joins TRBV7-2 to TRBJ2-5; no reliable D call. CDR3 sequence (DNA): TGTGCCAGCAGCCCGACGGCGTACCAAGAGACCCAGTACTTC. Protein: CASSPTAYQETQYF.